The 13 T cell receptor beta chains in this list originate from one sample, sequenced in a study of shared clonotypes between healthy human individuals. Assay used: immunoSEQ multiplex PCR; TCRdb lists only in-frame clones, some missing. The sample contains 550,000 to 850,000 clones, roughly 70% of which appear only once. The sample consisted of memory CD4+ T cells sorted from blood. Subset: CD45RA-negative fraction. The source of these receptors is a woman between 25 and 40 years old in good health.

J is TRBJ2-5 and V is TRBV2, with D unclear. The V end was cut by 4 bases, the J end by 3 bases, with 15 bases between. The CDR3 is 15 residues long. Germline CDR1 reads SNHLY; CDR2 reads FYNNEI. The CDR3 nucleotides read TGTGCCAGCAGTGTCCCTGGTAGGCGAAAAGAGACCCAGTACTTC. Amino acids: CASSVPGRRKETQYF.

The V call is TRBV25-1, the J call TRBJ1-2; 8 nucleotides match TRBD1. The CDR3 has 13 residues. The V gene's germline CDR1 is MGHDK and CDR2 SYGVNS. V shed 4 bases and J 8 bases; nucleotides not matched to a gene: 6. The CDR3 coding sequence is TGTGCCAGCAGTGGACAGGGGCCCCACGGCTACACCTTC. Protein sequence: CASSGQGPHGYTF.

V and J are TRBV18 and TRBJ2-5; the D gene is possibly TRBD1 (7 bases). CDR1 is KGHSH and CDR2 is LQKENI in the germline V gene. Trimming removed 5 bases from V and 4 bases from J, with 14 bases in between. The CDR3 loop spans 14 amino acids. This chain's CDR3 is CASSEEGAGETQYF. CDR3 in DNA: TGTGCCAGCTCAGAGGAGGGGGCCGGAGAGACCCAGTACTTC.

The V gene is TRBV7-8, the J gene TRBJ1-2; unclear D gene. Germline CDR1 is SGHVS and CDR2 is FQNEAQ. The V and J ends lost 4 bases and 8 bases respectively, with 14 bases between them. The CDR3 contains 13 residues. This CDR3 is CASSSAPGRGYTF. The CDR3 region has the DNA TGTGCCAGCAGCTCGGCCCCAGGTCGGGGCTACACCTTC.

This clone was recorded once. This sequence joins TRBV6-1 and TRBJ2-6, with D possibly being TRBD1 or TRBD2 (5 bases each). The CDR3 runs 18 residues. Trimming shortened V by 3 bases and J by 0 bases, and 15 bases separated the two germline ends. CDR1 is MNHNS, CDR2 SASEGT, per germline. The CDR3 spells CASSDGGNQNSGANVLTF. CDR3 in DNA: TGTGCCAGCAGTGATGGGGGAAACCAAAACTCTGGGGCCAACGTCCTGACTTTC.

The chain has TRBV2 and TRBJ1-4; D is possibly TRBD1 (6 bases). This CDR3 is built from 14 residues. Germline-derived CDR1 and CDR2 are SNHLY and FYNNEI. Trimming shortened V by 8 bases and J by 0 bases, and 10 bases separated the two germline ends. The chain's CDR3 is CASGGGATNEKLFF. The CDR3 region has the DNA TGTGCCAGCGGGGGGGGCGCAACTAATGAAAAACTGTTTTTT.

CDR3 in amino acids: CASSESRERDETQYF. CDR3 sequence (DNA): TGTGCCAGCAGTGAATCACGGGAGAGGGATGAGACCCAGTACTTC. V gene TRBV25-1 combines with J gene TRBJ2-5, with D tentatively TRBD2 (6 bases). CDR1 and CDR2 from the germline V gene are MGHDK and SYGVNS. Trimming removed 1 base at V and 5 bases at J, with 14 bases between. This CDR3 contains 15 residues.

J is TRBJ1-2 and V is TRBV6-1; D possibly corresponds to TRBD1 (5 bases). Trimming took 6 bases from V and 0 from J, leaving 8 bases between them. CDR1 and CDR2 from the germline V gene are MNHNS and SASEGT. CDR3 length equals 13 residues. Here the CDR3 reads CASSRQTNYGYTF. In DNA, the CDR3 is TGTGCCAGCAGCCGACAGACTAACTATGGCTACACCTTC.

This chain joins TRBV27 and TRBJ2-1, with D possibly matching TRBD1 (6 bases). The CDR3 consists of 17 residues. Germline CDR1 MNHEY, CDR2 SMNVEV (reference sequence). V lost 4 bases, J lost 0 bases, and 16 bases lay in between. The CDR3 coding sequence is TGTGCCAGCAGTTCAACCGCCAGAGGGGGCTCCTACAATGAGCAGTTCTTC. Its protein product is CASSSTARGGSYNEQFF.

V gene TRBV28 combines with J gene TRBJ2-7; maybe TRBD2 (5 bases). Deletions cut 6 bases from V and 0 bases from J, with 18 bases between. Per the germline V gene, CDR1 is MDHEN and CDR2 is SYDVKM. The CDR3 runs 16 residues. CDR3: CASSEGTLLGSYEQYF. The CDR3 DNA reads as TGTGCCAGCAGCGAGGGAACACTGCTAGGCTCCTACGAGCAGTACTTC.

This clone occurred once. The chain is built from TRBV28 and TRBJ1-4; D call uncertain. The CDR3 has 14 amino acids. The germline V gene encodes CDR1 MDHEN and CDR2 SYDVKM. Trimming pared 2 bases from V and 6 bases from J, leaving 10 bases between. CDR3 amino acids: CASSLGGLDEKLFF. CDR3 sequence (DNA): TGTGCCAGCAGTTTAGGTGGGTTGGATGAAAAACTGTTTTTT.

The chain couples TRBV5-1 to TRBJ2-5; no clear D. Between the trimmed V and J ends, which lost 4 bases and 4 bases, there was a span of 8 bases. In germline, CDR1 is SGHRS, CDR2 YFSETQ. The CDR3 length is 12 residues. CDR3 region: CASSAELETQYF. The CDR3 DNA follows: TGCGCCAGCAGCGCAGAATTAGAGACCCAGTACTTC.

The chain employs TRBV20-1 and TRBJ2-7; no clear D gene. Germline V gene data show CDR1 as DFQATT and CDR2 as SNEGSKA (reference sequence). Trimming removed 6 bases at V and 5 bases at J, with 11 bases between. This CDR3 is built from 11 residues. The CDR3 region is CSAGYGHEQYF. The CDR3 DNA follows: TGCAGTGCCGGATACGGCCACGAGCAGTACTTC.